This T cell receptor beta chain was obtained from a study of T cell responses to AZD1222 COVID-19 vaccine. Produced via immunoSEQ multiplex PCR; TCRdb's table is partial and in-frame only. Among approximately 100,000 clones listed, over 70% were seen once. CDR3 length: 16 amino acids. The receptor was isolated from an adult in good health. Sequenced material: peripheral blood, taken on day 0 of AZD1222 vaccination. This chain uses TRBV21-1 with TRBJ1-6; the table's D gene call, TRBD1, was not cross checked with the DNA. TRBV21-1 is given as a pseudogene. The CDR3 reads CASSNPMTAWGSPLHF. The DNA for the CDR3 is TGTGCCAGCAGCAACCCGATGACAGCCTGGGGTTCACCCCTCCACTTT.